Detailed here is one T cell receptor (beta chain). This sample stems from a study of CD4 T cells in relation to SARS-CoV-2 and coronaviruses. Using immunoSEQ multiplex PCR, the repertoire was profiled, and TCRdb retains in-frame clones only, with some absent. The table has some 42,000 clones, around 89% seen once. Trimming took 6 bases from V and 0 from J, leaving 18 bases between them. The CDR3 length is 17 residues. Per the germline V gene, CDR1 is KGHSH and CDR2 is LQKENI. The source of this sequence is an adult with COVID-19. The chain uses TRBV18 and TRBJ1-3; D not resolved. The source material was memory CD4+ T cells from PBMCs. CDR3 protein: CASSDFSQIISGNTIYF. The CDR3 DNA is TGTGCCAGCTCGGACTTCTCACAGATAATCTCTGGAAACACCATATATTTT.